This entry lists 3 T cell receptor beta chains sequenced from one sample in a study of blood T cells in healthy people across ages. Primed by a sample-barcoded 5' primer and a J-beta primer mix, a second PCR proceeded for roughly 6 to 12 cycles. Each CDR3 protein is one row after TCRdb ran MiXCR on the 5' RACE reads. The table records about 1.4 million distinct CDR3 sequences, 59% of them present only once. The source material was blood. These receptors came from a man between 18 and 29 years old in good health.

This clonotype was picked up a small number of times. V and J are TRBV14 and TRBJ2-7; D is unresolved. The V end lost 2 bases, the J end lost 0 bases, and 17 bases lay between the germline ends. Germline loops: CDR1 SGHDN, CDR2 FVKESK. The CDR3 sequence is 17 residues long. The CDR3 is CASSQQSLYSLSYEQYF. The DNA of the CDR3 is TGTGCCAGCAGCCAACAATCCCTCTATAGCCTCTCCTACGAGCAGTACTTC.

The J gene is TRBJ2-2, the V gene TRBV5-1; D may be TRBD2 (6 bases). The CDR3 runs to 14 residues. The V gene's germline CDR1 is SGHRS and CDR2 YFSETQ. V was cut by 0 bases and J by 7 bases, with 10 bases left in between. The CDR3 DNA is TGCGCCAGCAGCTTGGCGCAGGGAGGCGGGGAGCTGTTTTTT. Its translation is CASSLAQGGGELFF.

CDR3: CAIGGDSPNEKLFF. CDR3 in DNA: TGTGCCATCGGGGGAGACAGCCCGAATGAAAAACTGTTTTTT. The chain combines TRBV10-3 with TRBJ1-4, with TRBD1 as a possible D gene (5 bases). CDR3 size: 14 residues. The germline CDR1 and CDR2 sequences are ENHRY and SYGVKD. V lost 8 bases and J 5 bases, leaving 15 bases between the germline ends.